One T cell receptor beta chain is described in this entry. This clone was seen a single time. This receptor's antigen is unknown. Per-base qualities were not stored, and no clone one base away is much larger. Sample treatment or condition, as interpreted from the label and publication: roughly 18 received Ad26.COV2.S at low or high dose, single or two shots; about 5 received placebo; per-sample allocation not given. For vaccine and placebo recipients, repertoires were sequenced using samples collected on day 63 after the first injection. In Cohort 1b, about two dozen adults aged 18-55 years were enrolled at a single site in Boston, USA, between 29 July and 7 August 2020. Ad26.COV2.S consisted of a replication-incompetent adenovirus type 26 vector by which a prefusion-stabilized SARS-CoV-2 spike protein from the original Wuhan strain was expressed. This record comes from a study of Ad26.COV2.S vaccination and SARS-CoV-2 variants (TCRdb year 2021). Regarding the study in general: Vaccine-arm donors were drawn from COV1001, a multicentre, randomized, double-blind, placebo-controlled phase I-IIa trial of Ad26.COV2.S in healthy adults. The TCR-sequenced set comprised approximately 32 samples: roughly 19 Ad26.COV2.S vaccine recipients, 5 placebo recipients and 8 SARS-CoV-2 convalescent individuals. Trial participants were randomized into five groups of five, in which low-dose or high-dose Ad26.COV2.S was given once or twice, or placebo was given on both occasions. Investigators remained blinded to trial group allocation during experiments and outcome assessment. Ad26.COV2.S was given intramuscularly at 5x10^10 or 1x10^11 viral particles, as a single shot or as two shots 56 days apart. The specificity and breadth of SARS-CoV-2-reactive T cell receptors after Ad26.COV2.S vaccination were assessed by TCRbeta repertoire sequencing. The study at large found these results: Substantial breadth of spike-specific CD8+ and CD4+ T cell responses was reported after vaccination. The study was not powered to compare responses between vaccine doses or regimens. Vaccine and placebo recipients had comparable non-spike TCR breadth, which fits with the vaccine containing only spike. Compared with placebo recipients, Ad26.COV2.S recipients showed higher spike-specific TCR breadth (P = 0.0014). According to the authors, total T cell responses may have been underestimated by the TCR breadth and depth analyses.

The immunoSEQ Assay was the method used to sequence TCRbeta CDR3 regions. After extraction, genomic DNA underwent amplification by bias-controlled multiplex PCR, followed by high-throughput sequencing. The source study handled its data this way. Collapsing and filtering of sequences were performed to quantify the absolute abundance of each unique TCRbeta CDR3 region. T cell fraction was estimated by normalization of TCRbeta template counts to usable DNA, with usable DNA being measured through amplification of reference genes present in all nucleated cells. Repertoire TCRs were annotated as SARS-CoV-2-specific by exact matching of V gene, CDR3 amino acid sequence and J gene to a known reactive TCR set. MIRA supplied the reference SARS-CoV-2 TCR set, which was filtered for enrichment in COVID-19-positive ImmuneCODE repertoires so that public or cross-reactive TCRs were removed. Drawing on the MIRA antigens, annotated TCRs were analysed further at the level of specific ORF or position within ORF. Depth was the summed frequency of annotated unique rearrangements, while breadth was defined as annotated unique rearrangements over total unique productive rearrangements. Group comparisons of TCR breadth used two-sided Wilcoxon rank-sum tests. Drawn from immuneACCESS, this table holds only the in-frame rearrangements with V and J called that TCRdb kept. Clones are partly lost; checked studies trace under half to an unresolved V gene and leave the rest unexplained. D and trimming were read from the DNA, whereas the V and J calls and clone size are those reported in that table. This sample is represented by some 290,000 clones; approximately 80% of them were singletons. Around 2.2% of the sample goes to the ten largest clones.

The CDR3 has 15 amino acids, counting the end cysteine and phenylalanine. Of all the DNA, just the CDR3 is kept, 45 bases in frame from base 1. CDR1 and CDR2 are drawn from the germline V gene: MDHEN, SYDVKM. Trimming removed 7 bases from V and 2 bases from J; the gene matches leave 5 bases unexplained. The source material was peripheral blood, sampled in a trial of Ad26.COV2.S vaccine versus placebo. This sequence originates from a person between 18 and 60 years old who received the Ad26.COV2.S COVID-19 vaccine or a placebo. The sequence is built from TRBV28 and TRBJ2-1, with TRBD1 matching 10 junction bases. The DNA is TGTGCCAGCAAAGAGACAGGGGGCCCCTACAATGAGCAGTTCTTC. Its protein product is CASKETGGPYNEQFF.